This T cell receptor (beta chain) came from a study of cytomegalovirus exposure and HLA in healthy donors (dated by TCRdb to the late 2010s). A note on the overall study: According to an earlier analysis of a few hundred of the donors, roughly 180 million T cells yielded over 100 million unique TCR beta sequences and about 300 Gb of sequence data. About 280 gigabases of sequencing data and around 85 million unique TCR sequences made up an early release that covered approximately 650 HLA-typed donors. The genetic ancestry cluster associated with self-reported Caucasian donors included about 81% of the approximately 430 genotyped donors. The aim of the study was to test whether cataloging public T cell receptors could identify signatures of past pathogen exposure. The study profiled the T cell repertoires of 500 to 800 subjects by immunosequencing and related them to cytomegalovirus serostatus. Besides the first cohort of some 670 subjects, a separate validation cohort made up of around 120 different subjects was used. High-throughput TCR immunosequencing, statistical association of individual TCRs with disease status, and machine learning were combined to predict cytomegalovirus infection status. A later analysis re-analyzed previously published TCR beta repertoires from about 730 donors and added high-resolution HLA genotyping to study TCR occurrence patterns. In the later analysis, no new phenotypic data were used to find candidate immune exposures; instead, reliance was placed on TCR beta sequences and their occurrence across donors. In an earlier analysis of 500 to 650 of the donors, high-throughput TCR beta sequencing was used to judge whether each TCR beta V gene segment behaved as functional or pseudogenic. Donor age, sex, ethnicity and CMV serostatus were collected together with the repertoire data. Genome-wide SNP genotypes for about three fifths of the roughly 670 donors were used in a later genetic analysis, which treated that subset as a discovery cohort. Every repertoire in the discovery cohort had been generated on one and the same sequencing platform. Class I and class II HLA loci were covered by the typing at four-digit resolution. The number of typed donors differed by locus: about 629-630 for A, B, C, DRB1 and DQB1; some 500 for DQA1; 606 for DPA1; and roughly 470 for DPB1. Several DR-DQ haplotypes were treated as single units for association and clustering because of strong linkage in the cohort. Across around 400 genotyped donors of the cohort, an average of about 240,000 unique TCR beta nucleotide sequences per donor were sequenced, and around 19% of those sequences were non-productive.

The paper as a whole reports these results and caveats: In a later analysis, HLA-associated TCR beta chains showed more clonal expansion and lower generation probabilities than non-associated chains that were equally common. Because HLA typing was unavailable for some donors at each locus, only the typed subset was used in association tests. According to a later analysis, most CMV-associated TCR beta chains appeared to be HLA-restricted, and the HLA associations seemed to be driven largely by CMV exposure. CMV serostatus was the only immune exposure information available for the cohort. Specific HLA alleles were associated with over 15,000 TCR beta sequences at a false discovery rate of 0.05 in a later analysis. A total of 150 or so TCR beta chains were listed by the study as associated with cytomegalovirus. A further reported finding was that TCR beta sequences accurately predicted the HLA-A and HLA-B alleles for most subjects in the first cohort. The 87-base-pair reads could not distinguish some IMGT-functional V segments, including TRBV6-2 and TRBV6-3, so those segments were excluded. V-gene and J-gene trimming of TCR beta chains was associated with a missense DCLRE1C variant in a later genetic analysis, and the association was replicated in an independent cohort. Compared with the approximately 700-donor mean, donors in an Asian-associated ancestry cluster had fewer N-insertions in productive TCRs, according to a later genetic analysis. A few of the identified cytomegalovirus-associated TCR beta chains were confirmed in vitro to be specific for cytomegalovirus antigens. Only TCR beta chains were sequenced in this cohort, and the absence of alpha or paired-chain data limited detectable features. Linkage disequilibrium might explain the correlated functional status among segregating V segments, but an unknown experimental factor could not be excluded. According to the authors, the approach could potentially be generalized to other disease states and immunological phenotypes. A cluster of highly shared sequence variants was judged likely to be a technical artifact of the sequencing pipeline. A later analysis reported that several top co-occurrence clusters appeared linked to parvovirus B19, influenza, CMV and Epstein-Barr virus. The earlier analysis of 587 of the donors excluded 15 to 20 rarely observed V segments, including chromosome 9 orphons, because counts were too low. Most TCR sequences were seen in very few donors, while some public TCRs were found in many individuals. In an earlier analysis of around 500 of the donors, most TCR beta V segments appeared in productive rearrangements about 87% or about 30% of the time, broadly matching IMGT annotations. Presence/absence analyses assumed roughly uniform sequencing depth across donors, an assumption that may not hold. In both the original and validation cohorts, the classifier was reported to diagnose cytomegalovirus status with high specificity and sensitivity. In a later analysis, the rate of TCR association differed among HLA loci, with DRB1 alleles having the most associated TCRs and HLA-C alleles having the fewest. Strong co-occurrence of HLA alleles, especially DR and DQ, made assigning TCR associations to individual alleles difficult.

V and J lose 0 bases and 11 bases, and a span of 19 bases separates them. The CDR3 runs 15 amino acids, cysteine and phenylalanine included. The sequence is cut down to CDR3 DNA, 45 bases in frame from base 1. The germline V gene gives CDR1 as MGHRA and CDR2 as YSYEKL. Library construction relied on the immunoSEQ multiplex PCR assay. A mixture of 60 forward primers for TCR Vbeta segments and 13 reverse primers for TCR Jbeta segments was used in the multiplex PCR. Amplification of the CDR3 region of rearranged TCR beta genes was performed with a multiplex PCR assay on genomic DNA. The amplified TCR beta libraries were sequenced on the Illumina HiSeq System as 87-base-pair reads. For the original study's pipeline: A later analysis tallied 75 million to 95 million unique TCR beta chains across the 666 repertoires, and roughly 11 million of those chains were shared by two or more donors. Raw reads were error-corrected and collapsed into unique sequences with a nearest-neighbor algorithm that merged closely related sequences to remove PCR and sequencing errors. Alignment of CDR3 sequences to IMGT reference sequences was used to assign V, D and J gene segments. For a sequence to be retained, a match of at least six nucleotides was required to both a V gene segment and a J gene segment. A rearrangement was called productive if the CDR3 had no stop codons and remained in frame with V and J, and every other rearrangement was called non-productive. CDR3 was defined according to IMGT convention as the region running from the second conserved V-encoded cysteine to the conserved J-encoded phenylalanine. Sequences without an unambiguous match to a single V gene segment were excluded from the earlier analysis of 500 to 700 of the donors. An earlier analysis of roughly 590 of the donors called V segments functional above 56.7% productive rearrangements and segregating when the between-donor standard deviation exceeded 5%. A statistical classification framework was built to diagnose cytomegalovirus status from the catalog of TCR beta chain sequences. A later analysis assigned V and J genes by comparing TCR nucleotide sequences with IMGT/GENE-DB human TR gene sequences. The TCRdist pipeline was used in a later analysis to assign CDR3 sequences and most-parsimonious VDJ recombination scenarios. In a later analysis, each TCR beta chain was defined by its CDR3 amino acid sequence together with its V-gene family, and reads without a unique V-gene family were excluded. In a later analysis, nearly 600 highly shared, low-generation-probability nucleotide sequences were removed to address suspected cross-contamination and a sequencing artifact. In a later analysis, a clonal expansion index was calculated for each public chain from normalized within-repertoire ranks of inferred template counts. A later analysis computed generation probabilities with a VDJ recombination model fitted to out-of-frame rearrangements, and checked the results against IGoR. Hypergeometric tests were used in a later analysis to score TCR-TCR, TCR-HLA and TCR-CMV co-occurrence, with a repertoire-size bias correction applied to the TCR pairs. To estimate false discovery rates, a later analysis permuted the HLA or CMV assignments 20 times. A later analysis grouped co-occurring TCRs with DBSCAN, adding TCRdist sequence similarity when clustering within HLA-allele-positive subsets. For co-occurrence clustering, repertoires with fewer than 30,000 or more than 120,000 public chains were excluded, along with four to six repertoires with anomalous nucleotide sharing. TCRdb provides this immuneACCESS table in a form limited to in-frame rearrangements. Some clones are lacking; in checked studies, under half of them reflect an unresolved V gene, and why the rest are absent is not known. D and trimming come from the DNA, and the V and J calls and clone size come from that table. The sample table records fewer than 250,000 clones; about nine tenths of these occur just once. Jointly, the top ten make up around 1% of the sample.

Points on this clone: The antigen this receptor binds is unknown. The input lacks base qualities; no much larger clone sits a single base away.

In total, approximately 700 healthy bone marrow donors made up the cohort. Cohort members were all nominally healthy when sampled, although unrecorded immune exposures were likely present. The donor tested CMV seronegative and was one of the 352 seronegative cohort members. Each donor provided a peripheral blood sample, and peripheral blood mononuclear cells were used for TCR beta sequencing. The Qiagen DNeasy Blood Extraction Kit was used to extract genomic DNA from the blood cell samples. The receptor comes from a boy aged 2 to 9 in good health and CMV-seronegative. The rearrangement joined TRBV4-1 to TRBJ2-5; 6 matching bases give a weak D call of TRBD2. Sequencing input: PBMCs. Here is the DNA: TGCGCCAGCAGCCAAGATCGGGGTACTAGTCGGGAGCAGTACTTC. The translation is CASSQDRGTSREQYF.